This passage covers 28 T cell receptor beta chains from one sample sequenced in a study of T cell responses to AZD1222 COVID-19 vaccine. Generated by immunoSEQ multiplex PCR, the TCRdb table keeps only in-frame clones and is missing some. In the table there are fewer than 150,000 clones, about 90% of which are singletons. Material: peripheral blood, obtained on day 0 of AZD1222 vaccination. Receptors originate from an adult in good health.

The chain employs TRBV28 and TRBJ2-3; 11 nucleotides line up with TRBD2. The V segment lost 6 bases and the J segment 3 bases; nucleotides outside the gene matches: 11. This CDR3 has 17 residues. The germline V gene encodes CDR1 MDHEN and CDR2 SYDVKM. Here the CDR3 DNA reads TGTGCCAGCAGAGCAACCGGGACTAGCGGTAGGACAGATACGCAGTATTTT. Its protein is CASRATGTSGRTDTQYF. Based on the CDR3 plus reference TRBV28 and TRBJ2-3, the full variable domain is DVKVTQSSRYLVKRTGEKVFLECVQDMDHENMFWYRQDPGLGLRLIYFSYDVKMKEKGDIPEGYSVSREKKERFSLILESASTNQTSMYLCASRATGTSGRTDTQYFGPGTRLTVL.

This rearrangement joins TRBV7-8 to TRBJ2-7, with 7 bases aligning to TRBD2. V trimming: 5 bases; J trimming: 5 bases; junction bases outside the gene matches: 12. Per germline, CDR1 SGHVS and CDR2 FQNEAQ. The CDR3 contains 15 residues. CDR3 in amino acids: CASSNYGLRGDEQYF. The DNA of the CDR3 is TGTGCCAGCAGCAACTACGGACTTCGGGGGGACGAGCAGTACTTC.

The chain carries TRBV6-5 and TRBJ1-1; D remains unclear. This CDR3 contains 14 residues. The germline gives CDR1 MNHEY, CDR2 SVGAGI. Trimming took off 0 bases at V and 5 bases at J, with 10 bases between the two ends. In DNA form, the CDR3 reads TGTGCCAGCAGTTACTCGTTATTGGAAACTGAAGCTTTCTTT. Amino acid sequence: CASSYSLLETEAFF.

The V call is TRBV19, the J call TRBJ2-3, with D possibly called TRBD1 or TRBD2 (5 bases each). Trimming took 5 bases from V and 6 from J, leaving 15 bases between them. The CDR3 runs 14 residues. Germline-derived CDR1 and CDR2 are LNHDA and SQIVND (reference sequence). The CDR3: CASSPGPLGDTQYF. The CDR3 nucleotides are TGTGCCAGTAGTCCGGGGCCCTTAGGGGATACGCAGTATTTT.

With regard to this clone: The junction differs from germline at one of its ends, possibly a read error. V is TRBV6-5 and J is TRBJ1-2; D is unclear. The germline V gene encodes CDR1 MNHEY and CDR2 SVGAGI. The CDR3 is 15 amino acids. As DNA, the CDR3 is TGTGCCAGCAGCTACTCTAGAGGGAAAGAGTATGGCTACACCTTC. This encodes CASSYSRGKEYGYTF.

The J gene is TRBJ1-2, the V gene TRBV12-3 or TRBV12-4, with 7 bases matching TRBD1. The J segment lost 2 bases and the V segment lost 6 bases, leaving 3 bases of the junction unmatched. CDR3 length equals 13 residues. The chain's CDR3 is CASRVTGNYGYTF. The CDR3 DNA sequence: TGTGCCAGCAGAGTGACAGGGAACTATGGCTACACCTTC.

The gene calls are TRBV13 and TRBJ1-1, with 8 bases aligning to TRBD1. The CDR3 runs 12 residues. Germline loops: CDR1 PRHDT, CDR2 FYEKMQ (reference sequence). The J segment lost 4 bases and the V segment lost 10 bases, leaving 5 bases of the junction unmatched. The CDR3 nucleotides read TGTGCCACCCAAGACAGGGGCACTGAAGCTTTCTTT. This translates into CATQDRGTEAFF.

The chain couples TRBV19 to TRBJ1-2; the D is unclear. The germline CDR1 and CDR2 sequences are LNHDA and SQIVND (reference sequence). This CDR3 has 11 residues. V lost 3 bases and J 8 bases, leaving 7 bases between the germline ends. CDR3 region: CASSIFTGYTF. Written as DNA, the CDR3 is TGTGCCAGTAGTATCTTCACGGGCTACACCTTC.

The rearrangement joins TRBV4-3 to TRBJ1-2, with TRBD1 matching over 8 bases. The length of the CDR3 is 16 residues. The germline gives CDR1 LGHNA, CDR2 YSLEER. V lost 4 bases to trimming and J lost 8 bases; unmatched junction nucleotides: 15. The CDR3, as DNA: TGCGCCAGCAGCCCTACTTTCAGGGGGCTCCCATCCGGCTACACCTTC. Protein: CASSPTFRGLPSGYTF.

This sequence joins TRBV7-8 and TRBJ1-3; D is undetermined. This CDR3 spans 13 amino acids. The germline V gene encodes CDR1 SGHVS and CDR2 FQNEAQ. The germline V and J ends were trimmed by 5 bases and 2 bases, with 7 bases remaining between them. CDR3 in DNA: TGTGCCAGCAGCCGAACAACTGGAAACACCATATATTTT. This gives the protein CASSRTTGNTIYF.

The rearrangement uses TRBV25-1 and TRBJ1-1; D gene ambiguous. Germline V gene sequence: CDR1 MGHDK, CDR2 SYGVNS. The CDR3 runs 13 residues. The V end lost 9 bases, the J end lost 0 bases, and 11 bases lay between the germline ends. The CDR3 spells CASSIGMNTEAFF. For the CDR3, the DNA is TGTGCCAGTTCCATTGGCATGAACACTGAAGCTTTCTTT. The full variable domain, rest sourced from reference TRBV25-1 and TRBJ1-1, is EADIYQTPRYLVIGTGKKITLECSQTMGHDKMYWYQQDPGMELHLIHYSYGVNSTEKGDLSSESTVSRIRTEHFPLTLESARPSHTSQYLCASSIGMNTEAFFGQGTRLTVV.

The chain couples TRBV27 to TRBJ1-2; 7 bases match TRBD1. The CDR3 length is 16 residues. Germline V lookup: CDR1 MNHEY, CDR2 SMNVEV (reference sequence). J lost 4 bases, V lost 4 bases, and 12 bases had no gene match. Here the CDR3 DNA reads TGTGCCAGCAGTTCCCGGGGAGGGGGCCCCTCCTATGGCTACACCTTC. Encoded protein: CASSSRGGGPSYGYTF.

The genes are TRBV18 and TRBJ2-1; no firm D call. Germline CDR1 and CDR2: KGHSH and LQKENI. This CDR3 spans 13 amino acids. The ends were cut back, 3 bases at V and 7 bases at J, with 10 bases in the middle. CDR3 amino acids: CASSPSPGNEQFF. The CDR3 nucleotides are TGTGCCAGCTCACCGTCTCCCGGGAATGAGCAGTTCTTC.

The chain carries TRBV2 and TRBJ2-7; D gene ambiguous. V lost 7 bases to trimming and J lost 1 base, with 14 bases between them. The CDR3 sequence is 14 residues long. Germline values: CDR1 SNHLY, CDR2 FYNNEI. CDR3 DNA sequence: TGTGCCAGCACTGATTGGACGGAGTCCTACGAGCAGTACTTC. As protein: CASTDWTESYEQYF. The full variable domain, with the rest looked up from reference TRBV2 and TRBJ2-7, is EPEVTQTPSHQVTQMGQEVILRCVPISNHLYFYWYRQILGQKVEFLVSFYNNEISEKSEIFDDQFSVERPDGSNFTLKIRSTKLEDSAMYFCASTDWTESYEQYFGPGTRLTVT.

CDR3 in DNA: TGTGCCAGAAGCTCGGGACAGGGGTACAATGAGCAGTTCTTC. Translating gives CARSSGQGYNEQFF. The chain links TRBV5-3 to TRBJ2-1, with 10 bases lining up with TRBD1. TRBV5-3 is treated as an ORF (open reading frame) with a function not yet certain. V dropped 3 bases and J dropped 4; count of bases not matched to a gene: 1. The CDR3 spans 14 residues.

This clone has more than one count but fewer than ten. The chain employs TRBV5-6 and TRBJ1-1; the D is unclear. CDR1 SGHDT and CDR2 YYEEEE come from the germline V gene. Trimming removed 7 bases from V and 3 bases from J, with 16 bases in between. The CDR3 contains 14 residues. The CDR3 loop is CASSPRKLDTEAFF. Here the CDR3 DNA reads TGTGCCAGCTCCCCCCGGAAGTTGGACACTGAAGCTTTCTTT.

The chain employs TRBV6-5 and TRBJ1-1, with D perhaps TRBD1 (6 bases). V lost 2 bases, J lost 3 bases, and 10 bases lay in between. CDR3 length equals 14 residues. Germline CDR1 reads MNHEY; CDR2 reads SVGAGI. CDR3 in amino acids: CASSYVGGYTEAFF. The DNA for the CDR3 is TGTGCCAGCAGTTACGTAGGGGGATACACTGAAGCTTTCTTT.

The chain combines TRBV7-9 with TRBJ2-3; 9 bases are a match to TRBD2. The CDR3 covers 14 residues. V dropped 3 bases and J dropped 6; count of bases not matched to a gene: 4. The germline V gene encodes CDR1 SEHNR and CDR2 FQNEAQ (reference sequence). The CDR3 spells CASSFSGSGDTQYF. CDR3 DNA sequence: TGTGCCAGCAGCTTTAGCGGGAGTGGGGATACGCAGTATTTT.

The CDR3 spells CASSSTGTSFEQYF. CDR3 nucleotides: TGTGCCAGCAGCTCGACCGGGACTAGCTTCGAGCAGTACTTC. V and J are TRBV11-2 and TRBJ2-7; 9 positions agree with TRBD2. With V trimmed by 4 bases and J by 6 bases, 7 bases remained unmatched. CDR3 size: 14 residues. Germline V gene sequence: CDR1 SGHAT, CDR2 FQNNGV.

The chain recombines TRBV12-3 or TRBV12-4 with TRBJ1-1, with D unresolved. The ends were cut back, 2 bases at V and 4 bases at J, with 8 bases in the middle. There are 13 residues in the CDR3. This chain's CDR3 is CASSLQRGTEAFF. CDR3 DNA: TGTGCCAGCAGTTTACAGCGAGGCACTGAAGCTTTCTTT.

The chain is built from TRBV30 and TRBJ2-1; TRBD2 matches at 8 bases. The junction had 12 bases not matched to a gene; V was cut back by 5 bases and J by 9 bases. CDR1 GTSNPN and CDR2 SVGIG come from the germline V gene (reference sequence). The CDR3 totals 14 residues. The CDR3 reads CAWEAGVGGGEQFF. The CDR3 DNA is TGTGCCTGGGAAGCGGGAGTTGGAGGGGGTGAGCAGTTCTTC.

The V gene is TRBV4-2, the J gene TRBJ2-5; D may correspond to TRBD1 or TRBD2 (5 bases each). Looked up from germline, CDR1 is LGHNA and CDR2 is YNFKEQ. The CDR3 covers 14 residues. V gave up 3 bases and J gave up 5 bases, with 13 bases separating them. The CDR3 here is CASSQWDGGETQYF. The CDR3 DNA follows: TGTGCCAGCAGCCAGTGGGACGGCGGGGAGACCCAGTACTTC.

The chain couples TRBV6-5 to TRBJ1-2; 7 nucleotides align to TRBD1. After removal of 6 bases from V and 2 bases from J, the junction contained 9 bases not matched to a gene. The germline V gene encodes CDR1 MNHEY and CDR2 SVGAGI. The CDR3 covers 15 residues. The CDR3 DNA follows: TGTGCCAGCAGAACATCGGGACAGTCGAACTATGGCTACACCTTC. It translates to CASRTSGQSNYGYTF.

This chain joins TRBV4-3 and TRBJ1-1, with TRBD1 as a possible D gene (5 bases). Germline assignment: CDR1 LGHNA and CDR2 YSLEER. V was cut by 0 bases and J by 2 bases, with 13 bases left in between. CDR3 length: 16 residues. CDR3 sequence: CASSQDTGRSNTEAFF. In DNA, the CDR3 is TGCGCCAGCAGCCAAGATACAGGACGATCAAACACTGAAGCTTTCTTT.

The rearrangement joins TRBV7-9 to TRBJ2-1, with a weak D call TRBD2 (6 bases). Germline lookup yields CDR1 SEHNR and CDR2 FQNEAQ (reference sequence). The CDR3 is 17 amino acids. Trimming removed 6 bases at V and 0 bases at J, with 18 bases between. Here the CDR3 DNA reads TGTGCCAGCAGGGGAGGAGGGCGAAGCCCCTCCTACAATGAGCAGTTCTTC. Translating gives CASRGGGRSPSYNEQFF.

The chain combines TRBV18 with TRBJ1-4; D unclear. V was cut by 5 bases and J by 5 bases, with 15 bases left in between. The CDR3 sequence is 15 residues long. Germline CDR1 is KGHSH and CDR2 is LQKENI. The CDR3 here is CASSATALRNEKLFF. The DNA for the CDR3 is TGTGCCAGCTCAGCCACCGCACTGCGAAATGAAAAACTGTTTTTT.

This chain connects TRBV24-1 to TRBJ2-2, with TRBD1 identical over 7 bases. From germline, CDR1 is KGHDR and CDR2 SFDVKD. After removal of 7 bases from V and 4 bases from J, the junction contained 5 bases not matched to a gene. The CDR3 covers 14 residues. This chain's CDR3 is CATRGYRGTGELFF. In DNA, the CDR3 is TGTGCCACCAGAGGGTACAGGGGCACCGGGGAGCTGTTTTTT.

In its sample, this clone was seen once. The chain combines TRBV24-1 with TRBJ1-2; weak D call: TRBD1 (5 bases). The CDR3 has 14 amino acids. V gave up 4 bases and J gave up 3 bases, with 11 bases separating them. Germline loops: CDR1 KGHDR, CDR2 SFDVKD. CDR3: CATSDSGLHYGYTF. In nucleotides, the CDR3 is TGTGCCACCAGTGACTCGGGACTTCACTATGGCTACACCTTC.